What follows are 8 T cell receptor beta chains derived from one specimen sequenced in a study of blood T cell repertoires in COVID-19. Generated by immunoSEQ multiplex PCR, the TCRdb table keeps only in-frame clones and is missing some. Among roughly 90,000 clones listed, around four fifths were seen once. Sample: peripheral blood. All receptors come from a woman between 70 and 85 years old with acute or convalescent COVID-19.

V usage is TRBV19 and J usage is TRBJ1-2; 8 bases are a match to TRBD1. CDR3 size: 15 residues. The junction had 4 bases not matched to a gene; V was cut back by 0 bases and J by 4 bases. Germline values: CDR1 LNHDA, CDR2 SQIVND (reference sequence). DNA for the CDR3: TGTGCCAGTAGTATAGATCACGGACAGGGCTATGGCTACACCTTC. Translation gives CASSIDHGQGYGYTF.

V is TRBV11-2 and J is TRBJ1-1; 7 nucleotides line up with TRBD1. J lost 3 bases, V lost 7 bases, and 8 bases had no gene match. Germline loops: CDR1 SGHAT, CDR2 FQNNGV. The CDR3 has 14 residues. Here the CDR3 reads CASKTTGIHTEAFF. As DNA, the CDR3 is TGTGCCAGCAAGACGACAGGGATCCACACTGAAGCTTTCTTT.

This clone was detected a few times. The chain combines TRBV19 with TRBJ2-3; TRBD2 aligns across 12 bases. In germline, CDR1 is LNHDA, CDR2 SQIVND (reference sequence). This CDR3 contains 16 residues. Trimming cost V 5 bases and J 2 bases; bases outside gene matches: 5. The CDR3 DNA sequence: TGTGCCAGTAGTCTAGGACTAGCGGGGATCACAGATACGCAGTATTTT. It encodes CASSLGLAGITDTQYF.

The J gene is TRBJ2-2, the V gene TRBV28; TRBD2 aligns across 8 bases. The CDR3 runs to 17 residues. V gave up 5 bases and J gave up 1 base; unmatched junction bases: 9. The germline V gene has CDR1 MDHEN and CDR2 SYDVKM. The CDR3 spells CASSHSGRGRNTGELFF. The CDR3 bases are TGTGCCAGCAGTCACTCCGGGAGGGGGAGGAACACCGGGGAGCTGTTTTTT.

V is TRBV2 and J is TRBJ2-7; TRBD1 matches at 7 bases. V lost 5 bases, J lost 1 base, and 2 bases stayed unmatched. CDR3 length: 13 residues. CDR1 is SNHLY and CDR2 is FYNNEI in the germline V gene. The CDR3 nucleotides read TGTGCCAGCAGTTCGGACAGGTCCTACGAGCAGTACTTC. Amino acids: CASSSDRSYEQYF.

This chain joins TRBV6-5 and TRBJ1-5; D is unresolved. CDR3 length: 12 amino acids. Per the germline V gene, CDR1 is MNHEY and CDR2 is SVGAGI. V was shortened by 4 bases and J by 6 bases, with 7 bases between the two germline ends. CDR3 protein: CASSSPSQPQHF. The DNA for the CDR3 is TGTGCCAGCAGTTCCCCATCTCAGCCCCAGCATTTT.

The chain combines TRBV5-5 with TRBJ1-2; D is unclear. V gave up 4 bases and J gave up 4 bases, with 11 bases separating them. Germline V lookup: CDR1 SGHKS, CDR2 YYEKEE (reference sequence). The CDR3 is 13 amino acids. The CDR3 loop reads CASSLVSGYGYTF. For the CDR3, the DNA is TGTGCCAGCAGCCTAGTGTCTGGCTATGGCTACACCTTC. The variable domain in full, completed from reference TRBV5-5 and TRBJ1-2, reads DAGVTQSPTHLIKTRGQQVTLRCSPISGHKSVSWYQQVLGQGPQFIFQYYEKEERGRGNFPDRFSARQFPNYSSELNVNALLLGDSALYLCASSLVSGYGYTFGSGTRLTVV.

V usage is TRBV7-9 and J usage is TRBJ1-2, with D possibly being TRBD1 (6 bases). The V end was cut by 4 bases, the J end by 2 bases, with 17 bases between. Germline V gene sequence: CDR1 SEHNR, CDR2 FQNEAQ (reference sequence). The CDR3 is 16 residues long. CDR3 protein: CASSSLRDIRNYGYTF. For the CDR3, the DNA is TGTGCCAGCAGCTCACTCCGGGACATCAGGAACTATGGCTACACCTTC.